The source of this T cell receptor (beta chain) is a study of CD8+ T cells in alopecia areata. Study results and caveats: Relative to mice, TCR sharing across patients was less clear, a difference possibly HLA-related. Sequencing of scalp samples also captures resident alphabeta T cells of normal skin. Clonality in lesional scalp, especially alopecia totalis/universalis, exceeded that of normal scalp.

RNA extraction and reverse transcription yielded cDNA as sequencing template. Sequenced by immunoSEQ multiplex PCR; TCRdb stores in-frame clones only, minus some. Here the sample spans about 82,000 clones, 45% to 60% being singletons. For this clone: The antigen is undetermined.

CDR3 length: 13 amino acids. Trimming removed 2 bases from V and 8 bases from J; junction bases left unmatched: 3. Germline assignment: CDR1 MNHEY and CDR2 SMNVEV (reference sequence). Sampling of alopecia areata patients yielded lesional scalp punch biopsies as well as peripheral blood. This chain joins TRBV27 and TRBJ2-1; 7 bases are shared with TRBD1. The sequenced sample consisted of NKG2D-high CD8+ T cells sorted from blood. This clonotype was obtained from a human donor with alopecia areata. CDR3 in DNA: TGTGCCAGCAGTTTAAAGGGGGCGGATGAGCAGTTCTTC. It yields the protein CASSLKGADEQFF.